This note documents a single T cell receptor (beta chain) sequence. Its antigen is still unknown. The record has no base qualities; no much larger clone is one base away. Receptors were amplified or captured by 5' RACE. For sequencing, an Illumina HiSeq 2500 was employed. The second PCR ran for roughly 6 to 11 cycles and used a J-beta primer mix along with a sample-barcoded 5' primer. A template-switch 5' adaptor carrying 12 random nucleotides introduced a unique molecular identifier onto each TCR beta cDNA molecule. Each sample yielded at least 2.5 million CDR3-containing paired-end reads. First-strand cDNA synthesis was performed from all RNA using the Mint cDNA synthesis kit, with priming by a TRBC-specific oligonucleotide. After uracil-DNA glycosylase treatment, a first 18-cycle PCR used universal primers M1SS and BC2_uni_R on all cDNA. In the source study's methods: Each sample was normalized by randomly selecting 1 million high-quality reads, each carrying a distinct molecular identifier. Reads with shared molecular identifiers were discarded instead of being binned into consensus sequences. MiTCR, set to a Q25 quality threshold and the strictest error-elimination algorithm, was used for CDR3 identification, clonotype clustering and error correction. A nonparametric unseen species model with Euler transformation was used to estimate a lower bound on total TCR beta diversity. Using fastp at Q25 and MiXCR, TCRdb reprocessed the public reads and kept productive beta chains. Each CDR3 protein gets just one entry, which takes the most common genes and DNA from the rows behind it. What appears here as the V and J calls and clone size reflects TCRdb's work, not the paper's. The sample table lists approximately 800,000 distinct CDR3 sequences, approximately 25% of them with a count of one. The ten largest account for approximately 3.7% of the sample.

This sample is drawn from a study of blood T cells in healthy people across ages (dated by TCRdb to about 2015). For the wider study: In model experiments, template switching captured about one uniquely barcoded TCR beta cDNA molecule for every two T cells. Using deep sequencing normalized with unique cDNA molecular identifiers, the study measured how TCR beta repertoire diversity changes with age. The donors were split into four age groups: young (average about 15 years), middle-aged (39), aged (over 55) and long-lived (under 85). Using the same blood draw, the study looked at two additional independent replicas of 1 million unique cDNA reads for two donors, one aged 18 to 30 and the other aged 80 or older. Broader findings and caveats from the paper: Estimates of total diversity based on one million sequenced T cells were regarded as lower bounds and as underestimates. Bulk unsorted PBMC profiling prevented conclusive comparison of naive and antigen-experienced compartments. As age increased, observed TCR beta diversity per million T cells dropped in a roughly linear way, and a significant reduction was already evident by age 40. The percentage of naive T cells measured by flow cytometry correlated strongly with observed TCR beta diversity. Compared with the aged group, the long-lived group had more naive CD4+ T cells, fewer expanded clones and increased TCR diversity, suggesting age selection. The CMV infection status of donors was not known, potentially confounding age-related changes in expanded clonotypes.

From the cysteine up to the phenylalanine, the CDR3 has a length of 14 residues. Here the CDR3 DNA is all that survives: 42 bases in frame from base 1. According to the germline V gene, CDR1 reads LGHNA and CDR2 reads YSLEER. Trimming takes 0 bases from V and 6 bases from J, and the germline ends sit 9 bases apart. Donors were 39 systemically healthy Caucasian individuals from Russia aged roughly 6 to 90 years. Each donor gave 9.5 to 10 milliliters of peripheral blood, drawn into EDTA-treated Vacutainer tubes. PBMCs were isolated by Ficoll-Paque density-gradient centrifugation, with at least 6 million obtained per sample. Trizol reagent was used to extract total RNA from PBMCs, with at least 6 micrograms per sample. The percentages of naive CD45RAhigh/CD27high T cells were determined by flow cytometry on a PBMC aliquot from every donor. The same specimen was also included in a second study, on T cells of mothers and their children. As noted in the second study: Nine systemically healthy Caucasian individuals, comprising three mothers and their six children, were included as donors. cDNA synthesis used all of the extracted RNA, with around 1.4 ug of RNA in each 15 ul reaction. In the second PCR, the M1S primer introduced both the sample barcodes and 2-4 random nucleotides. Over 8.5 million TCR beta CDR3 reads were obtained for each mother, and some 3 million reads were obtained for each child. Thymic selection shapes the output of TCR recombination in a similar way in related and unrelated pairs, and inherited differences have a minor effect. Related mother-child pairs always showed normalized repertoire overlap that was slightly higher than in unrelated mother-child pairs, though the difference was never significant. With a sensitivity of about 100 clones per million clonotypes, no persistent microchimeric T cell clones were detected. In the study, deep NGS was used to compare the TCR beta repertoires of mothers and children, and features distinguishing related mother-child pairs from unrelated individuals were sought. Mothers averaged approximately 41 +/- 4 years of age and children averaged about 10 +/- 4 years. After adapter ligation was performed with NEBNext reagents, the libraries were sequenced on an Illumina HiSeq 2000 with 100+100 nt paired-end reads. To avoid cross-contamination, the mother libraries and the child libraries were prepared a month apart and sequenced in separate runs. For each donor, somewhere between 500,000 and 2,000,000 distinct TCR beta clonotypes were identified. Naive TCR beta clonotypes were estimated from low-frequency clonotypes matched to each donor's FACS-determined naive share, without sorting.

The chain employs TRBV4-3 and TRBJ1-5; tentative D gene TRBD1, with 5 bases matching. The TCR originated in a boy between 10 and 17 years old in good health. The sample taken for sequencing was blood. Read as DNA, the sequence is TGCGCCAGCAGCCAAGATATCGGGGCTCAGCCCCAGCATTTT. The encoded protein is CASSQDIGAQPQHF.